Listed here is a single TCR beta chain. No cognate antigen has been identified for it. Base quality data are lacking; no much larger clone is found one base away. The immunoSEQ Assay, a bias-controlled multiplex PCR, was used to amplify TCRbeta CDR3 regions from genomic DNA. The source study handled its data this way. The number of nucleated cells in each sample was estimated by amplification of reference gene primers within the assay. To quantify the absolute abundance of each unique TCRbeta CDR3 rearrangement, sequence reads were collapsed and filtered. For each sample, productive Simpson clonality was calculated by taking the square root of Simpson's diversity index across productive rearrangements. Held by TCRdb, this immuneACCESS table contains in-frame sequences only and omits some clones. Under half of the omission traces to an unresolved V gene where checked; the cause of the rest is unknown. For V, J and clone size, that table is used; D and trimming come from the DNA. The sample table lists some 350,000 clones, 90% of them with a count of one. The top ten hold 6.5% to 8% of the sample.

CDR3 length: 16 amino acids, cysteine to phenylalanine. The sequence is cut down to CDR3 DNA, 48 bases in frame from base 1. The germline V gene (reference sequence) yields SEHNR for CDR1 and FQNEAQ for CDR2. Deletion took 1 base off V and 3 bases off J, with a span of 12 bases between the germline ends. The data are from a study of blood T cell repertoires in COVID-19 (dated by TCRdb to the early 2020s). Study-wide context: Collaborator samples came from the United States, Italy and Spain and covered acute and convalescent phases of COVID-19. The dataset comprised deeply sampled blood TCRbeta repertoires from subjects exposed to, actively infected with, or recovered from COVID-19. Nearly every sample came with metadata listing a de-identified subject ID, COVID-19 status, age in years and sex. Where HLA class I and class II types were available, the types were taken from metadata supplied by the sample provider, not from assay-based typing. The samples were drawn from the first 160 participants of the ongoing ImmuneRACE study and from 1,254 subjects provided by 6 global collaborators. The repertoires were released in a freely available public database intended as a resource for research on the immune response to SARS-CoV-2. The prospective study material was composed of cDNA or gDNA derived from T cells, B-cell-depleted T cells, or PBMCs.

The paper as a whole reports these results and caveats: The quantity of clinical and demographic metadata differed by source and by participant and was supplied without curation.

Each collaborating institution followed its own protocols to collect whole blood in K2EDTA tubes. For TCRbeta analysis, collaborators shipped samples in one of three forms: frozen whole blood, isolated PBMCs, or DNA extracted from either of those sample types. This clonotype originated in a man in his late teens or twenties with active or convalescent COVID-19. The chain is made from TRBV7-9 and TRBJ2-2; the D gene identity is not certain. Material: peripheral blood. The nucleotides are TGTGCCAGCAGCTTAGTAGTGGGCTCGGACACCGGGGAGCTGTTTTTT. It translates to CASSLVVGSDTGELFF.